The entry that follows covers one T cell receptor (beta chain) sequence. What it binds is unknown. The CDR3 is 18 amino acids. Germline loops: CDR1 SGHAT, CDR2 FQNNGV. The V end was cut by 5 bases, the J end by 0 bases, with 20 bases between. This specimen belongs to a study of CD8 T cells in ankylosing spondylitis. Study outcomes and limitations: In the blood and synovial fluid of reactive arthritis, some motif variants had been previously reported. Enrichment of disease-linked clones was reportedly significant in matched ankylosing spondylitis synovial fluid.

Researchers built TCR beta libraries using quantitative 5'-RACE with molecular barcodes. One entry per CDR3 protein, called by TCRdb with MiXCR from the 5' RACE reads. The sample lists approximately 130,000 distinct CDR3 sequences, 9.3% occurring once. The receptor comes from a male donor with ankylosing spondylitis or in good health (not recorded which). Material: blood, either unsorted or a sorted T cell fraction (not recorded which). This chain links TRBV11-2 with TRBJ1-3, with a possible D match to TRBD1 (5 bases). CDR3 bases: TGTGCCAGCAGCCACAGGTCGGCAGGACCGATCTCTGGAAACACCATATATTTT. It encodes CASSHRSAGPISGNTIYF.